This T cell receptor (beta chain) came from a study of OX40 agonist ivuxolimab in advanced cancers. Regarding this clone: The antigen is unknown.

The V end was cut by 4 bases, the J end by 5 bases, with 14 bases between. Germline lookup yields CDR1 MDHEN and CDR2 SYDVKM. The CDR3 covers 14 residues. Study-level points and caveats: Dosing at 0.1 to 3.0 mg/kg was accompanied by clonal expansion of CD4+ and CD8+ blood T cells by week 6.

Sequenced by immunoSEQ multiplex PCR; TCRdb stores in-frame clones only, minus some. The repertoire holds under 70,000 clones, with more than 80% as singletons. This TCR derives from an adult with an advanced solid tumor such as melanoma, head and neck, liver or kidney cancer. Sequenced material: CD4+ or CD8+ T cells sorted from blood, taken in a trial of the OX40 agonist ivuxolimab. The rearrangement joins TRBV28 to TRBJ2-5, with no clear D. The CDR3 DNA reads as TGTGCCAGCAGTTCCCCTCCGCCCGGGGAGACCCAGTACTTC. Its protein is CASSSPPPGETQYF.